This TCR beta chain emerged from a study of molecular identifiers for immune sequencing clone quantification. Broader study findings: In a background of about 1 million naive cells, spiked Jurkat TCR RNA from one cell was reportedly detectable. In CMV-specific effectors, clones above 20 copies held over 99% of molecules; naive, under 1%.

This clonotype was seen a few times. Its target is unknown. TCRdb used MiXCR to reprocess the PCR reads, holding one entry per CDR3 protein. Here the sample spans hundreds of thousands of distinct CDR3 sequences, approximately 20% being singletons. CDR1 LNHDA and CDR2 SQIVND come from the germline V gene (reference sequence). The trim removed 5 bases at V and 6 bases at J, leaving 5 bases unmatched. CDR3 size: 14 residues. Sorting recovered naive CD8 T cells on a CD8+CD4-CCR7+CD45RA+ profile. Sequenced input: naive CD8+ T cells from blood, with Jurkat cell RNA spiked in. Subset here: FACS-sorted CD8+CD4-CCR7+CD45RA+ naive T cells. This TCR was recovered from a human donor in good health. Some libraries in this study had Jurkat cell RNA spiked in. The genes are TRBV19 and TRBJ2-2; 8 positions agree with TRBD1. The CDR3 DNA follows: TGTGCCAGTAGTTTCGGACAGGGACCCGGGGAGCTGTTTTTT. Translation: CASSFGQGPGELFF. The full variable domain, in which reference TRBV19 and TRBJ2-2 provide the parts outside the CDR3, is DGGITQSPKYLFRKEGQNVTLSCEQNLNHDAMYWYRQDPGQGLRLIYYSQIVNDFQKGDIAEGYSVSREKKESFPLTVTSAQKNPTAFYLCASSFGQGPGELFFGEGSRLTVL.